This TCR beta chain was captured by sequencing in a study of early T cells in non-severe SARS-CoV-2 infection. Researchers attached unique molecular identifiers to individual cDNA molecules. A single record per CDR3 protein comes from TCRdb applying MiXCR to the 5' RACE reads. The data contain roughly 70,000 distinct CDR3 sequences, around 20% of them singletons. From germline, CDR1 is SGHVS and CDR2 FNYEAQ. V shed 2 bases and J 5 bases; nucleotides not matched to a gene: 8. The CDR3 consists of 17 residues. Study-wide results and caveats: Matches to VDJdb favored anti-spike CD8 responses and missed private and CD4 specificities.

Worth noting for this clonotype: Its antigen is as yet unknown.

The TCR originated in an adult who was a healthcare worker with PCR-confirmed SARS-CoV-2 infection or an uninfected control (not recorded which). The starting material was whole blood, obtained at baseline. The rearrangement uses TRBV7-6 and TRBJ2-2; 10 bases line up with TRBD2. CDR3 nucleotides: TGTGCCAGCAGCTTACGTTCTAGCGGGGGATCTACCGGGGAGCTGTTTTTT. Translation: CASSLRSSGGSTGELFF.